The 14 T cell receptor beta chains given below trace back to one sample, sequenced in a study of T cell responses to AZD1222 COVID-19 vaccine (TCRdb year 2021). The library was made by the immunoSEQ multiplex PCR assay. TCRdb provides this immuneACCESS table in a form limited to in-frame rearrangements. Some clones are lacking; in checked studies, under half of them reflect an unresolved V gene, and why the rest are absent is not known. The sample has roughly 110,000 clones on record, approximately 84% of them singletons. The ten largest account for about 9.7% of the sample. The time point label for this specimen denotes: baseline before first vaccination. Sequenced here: peripheral blood, sampled on day 0 of AZD1222 vaccination. Receptor source: an adult in good health.

This sequence joins TRBV6-5 and TRBJ2-1; TRBD1 matches at 7 bases. V lost 6 bases to trimming and J lost 3 bases; unmatched junction nucleotides: 5. CDR3 length equals 14 residues. The germline gives CDR1 MNHEY, CDR2 SVGAGI. CDR3 sequence (DNA): TGTGCCAGCAGCCCGACAGGGCTCTACAATGAGCAGTTCTTC. Its protein product is CASSPTGLYNEQFF.

CDR3 sequence: CASSLRRNTEAFF. Here the CDR3 DNA reads TGTGCCAGCAGTTTACGGAGGAACACTGAAGCTTTCTTT. The rearrangement links TRBV28 to TRBJ1-1; the D is unclear. Germline CDR1 reads MDHEN; CDR2 reads SYDVKM. The CDR3 has 13 amino acids. With 2 bases removed from V and 1 base from J, the gap between germline ends came to 5 bases.

The V gene is TRBV7-9, the J gene TRBJ1-6, with 7 bases that match TRBD1. The CDR3 contains 16 residues. Germline V gene data show CDR1 as SEHNR and CDR2 as FQNEAQ (reference sequence). Trimming at V came to 5 bases and at J to 6 bases, leaving 10 bases not matched to a gene. CDR3 sequence (DNA): TGTGCCAGCAGCCGATACAGGGGCGAAATTAATTCACCCCTCCACTTT. Its translation is CASSRYRGEINSPLHF.

This clone is termed medium-sized. This rearrangement joins TRBV19 to TRBJ2-1; possibly TRBD1 for D (5 bases). CDR3 size: 13 residues. The germline V gene has CDR1 LNHDA and CDR2 SQIVND (reference sequence). V dropped 9 bases and J dropped 10 bases, with 19 bases sitting between them. The CDR3: CASAFGIGAEQFF. CDR3 DNA sequence: TGTGCCAGCGCTTTTGGGATAGGGGCCGAGCAGTTCTTC.

The chain links TRBV4-3 to TRBJ2-7; TRBD2 agrees at 13 bases. The germline V gene has CDR1 LGHNA and CDR2 YSLEER. J was trimmed by 2 bases and V by 1 base; bases with no gene match: 8. The CDR3 extends over 18 amino acids. For the CDR3, the DNA is TGCGCCAGCAGCCAAGGTACTAGCGGGAGGGCCATCACCTACGAGCAGTACTTC. It is translated as CASSQGTSGRAITYEQYF.

This clone came up once. The V call is TRBV6-5, the J call TRBJ2-7; D is unclear. Trimming removed 2 bases from V and 0 bases from J, with 8 bases in between. The CDR3 runs 14 residues. From germline, CDR1 is MNHEY and CDR2 SVGAGI. CDR3 residues: CASSYDEASYEQYF. DNA for the CDR3: TGTGCCAGCAGTTACGACGAAGCCTCCTACGAGCAGTACTTC.

The chain uses TRBV30 and TRBJ2-1, with TRBD2 identical over 8 bases. CDR3 length: 14 residues. V trimming: 3 bases; J trimming: 4 bases; junction bases outside the gene matches: 5. Germline values: CDR1 GTSNPN, CDR2 SVGIG (reference sequence). The CDR3 DNA is TGTGCCTGGAGCGCGGGGGGACCTTACAATGAGCAGTTCTTC. Translation gives CAWSAGGPYNEQFF. The full variable domain, completed using reference TRBV30 and TRBJ2-1, is SQTIHQWPATLVQPVGSPLSLECTVEGTSNPNLYWYRQAAGRGLQLLFYSVGIGQISSEVPQNLSASRPQDRQFILSSKKLLLSDSGFYLCAWSAGGPYNEQFFGPGTRLTVL.

The V gene is TRBV7-2, the J gene TRBJ2-3; 10 bases agree with TRBD2. The CDR3 runs to 16 residues. The J segment lost 2 bases and the V segment lost 4 bases, leaving 6 bases of the junction unmatched. Germline V gene data show CDR1 as SGHTA and CDR2 as FQGNSA. CDR3 nucleotides: TGTGCCAGCAGCTCCGGAGCGGGGGGGGACACAGATACGCAGTATTTT. This sequence encodes CASSSGAGGDTDTQYF. Full variable domain (missing parts from reference TRBV7-2 and TRBJ2-3): GAGVSQSPSNKVTEKGKDVELRCDPISGHTALYWYRQSLGQGLEFLIYFQGNSAPDKSGLPSDRFSAERTGGSVSTLTIQRTQQEDSAVYLCASSSGAGGDTDTQYFGPGTRLTVL.

The chain employs TRBV4-1 and TRBJ2-1, with no clear D. The length of the CDR3 is 11 residues. V shed 3 bases and J shed 7 bases, with 4 bases lying between them. Germline V gene lookup returns CDR1 MGHRA and CDR2 YSYEKL. The CDR3 sequence is CASSHYNEQFF. The CDR3 nucleotides are TGCGCCAGCAGCCATTATAATGAGCAGTTCTTC.

The V call is TRBV6-2 or TRBV6-3, the J call TRBJ1-2, with 9 bases fitting TRBD1. V lost 5 bases to trimming and J lost 7 bases; unmatched junction nucleotides: 8. CDR1 and CDR2 from the germline V gene are MNHEY and SVGEGT. CDR3 length equals 14 residues. CDR3 in amino acids: CASSLDRGSAGYTF. The DNA of the CDR3 is TGTGCCAGCAGTCTGGACAGGGGATCGGCTGGCTACACCTTC.

CDR3 sequence reads: CASSSSKDTQYF. The CDR3 DNA reads as TGTGCCAGCAGCTCGTCAAAAGATACGCAGTATTTT. J is TRBJ2-3 and V is TRBV5-5; D uncertain. The germline V and J ends were trimmed by 3 bases and 5 bases, with 7 bases remaining between them. Germline V gene lookup returns CDR1 SGHKS and CDR2 YYEKEE (reference sequence). The CDR3 has 12 amino acids. The variable domain in full, with the rest retrieved from reference TRBV5-5 and TRBJ2-3, is DAGVTQSPTHLIKTRGQQVTLRCSPISGHKSVSWYQQVLGQGPQFIFQYYEKEERGRGNFPDRFSARQFPNYSSELNVNALLLGDSALYLCASSSSKDTQYFGPGTRLTVL.

The CDR3, as DNA: TGCGCCAGCATGGCGCGAGTATGTAATGAAAAACTGTTTTTT. It is translated as CASMARVCNEKLFF. The chain uses TRBV23-1 and TRBJ1-4; D call uncertain. TRBV23-1 is an ORF, and what it does is uncertain. Trimming took 7 bases from V and 4 from J, leaving 13 bases between them. This CDR3 region has 14 residues.

This rearrangement joins TRBV6-5 to TRBJ1-2; 8 bases are a match to TRBD1. Trimming took 6 bases from V and 4 from J; bases not matched to a gene: 4. Germline loops: CDR1 MNHEY, CDR2 SVGAGI. This CDR3 has 13 residues. The CDR3 nucleotides read TGTGCCAGCAGGTCAGGGGGCGTCTATGGCTACACCTTC. As protein: CASRSGGVYGYTF.

The chain couples TRBV5-4 to TRBJ2-1; D is ambiguous. V lost 6 bases and J lost 0, with 13 bases in between. Looked up from germline, CDR1 is SGHNT and CDR2 is YYREEE (reference sequence). The CDR3 sequence is 15 residues long. The CDR3 DNA reads TGTGCCAGCACGAAGCTCCCGAGCTCCTACAATGAGCAGTTCTTC. It yields the protein CASTKLPSSYNEQFF. Full variable domain (rest looked up from reference TRBV5-4 and TRBJ2-1): ETGVTQSPTHLIKTRGQQVTLRCSSQSGHNTVSWYQQALGQGPQFIFQYYREEENGRGNFPPRFSGLQFPNYSSELNVNALELDDSALYLCASTKLPSSYNEQFFGPGTRLTVL.